The 24 T cell receptor beta chains reported below all come from one sample, sequenced in a study of T cell changes during pregnancy in multiple sclerosis. TCRdb's copy holds only in-frame clones and misses some; the assay was immunoSEQ multiplex PCR. The sample has over 35,000 clones, roughly 90% seen once; the top ten hold 0.55% to 0.7%. The sample consisted of CD4+ T cells from peripheral blood mononuclear cells, taken in the second trimester of pregnancy. The receptors derive from a female donor with multiple sclerosis, enrolled in a pregnancy study.

V gene TRBV7-2 combines with J gene TRBJ2-1, with 15 bases lining up with TRBD2. V shed 5 bases and J 6 bases; nucleotides not matched to a gene: 11. CDR1 and CDR2 from the germline V gene are SGHTA and FQGNSA. The length of the CDR3 is 18 residues. CDR3 amino acids: CASSRVPGLAGGFNEQFF. CDR3 DNA: TGTGCCAGCAGCCGCGTCCCGGGACTAGCGGGAGGTTTCAATGAGCAGTTCTTC. The full variable domain, in which reference TRBV7-2 and TRBJ2-1 provide the parts outside the CDR3, is GAGVSQSPSNKVTEKGKDVELRCDPISGHTALYWYRQSLGQGLEFLIYFQGNSAPDKSGLPSDRFSAERTGGSVSTLTIQRTQQEDSAVYLCASSRVPGLAGGFNEQFFGPGTRLTVL.

The V call is TRBV19, the J call TRBJ1-1; 11 bases fit TRBD1. The CDR3 contains 16 residues. Germline V gives CDR1 LNHDA, CDR2 SQIVND (reference sequence). After removal of 4 bases from V and 6 bases from J, the junction contained 10 bases not matched to a gene. The CDR3 region has the DNA TGTGCCAGTAGTACACCCAGGACAGGGGGCATAGCTGAAGCTTTCTTT. Protein product: CASSTPRTGGIAEAFF.

The V and J genes are TRBV6-1 and TRBJ1-1; 8 bases are shared with TRBD1. The V and J ends lost 7 bases and 0 bases, in that order; junction bases with no gene match: 7. Per germline, CDR1 MNHNS and CDR2 SASEGT. The CDR3 covers 15 residues. Here the CDR3 reads CASTLDRGMNTEAFF. Here the CDR3 DNA reads TGTGCCAGCACCCTTGACAGGGGAATGAACACTGAAGCTTTCTTT.

The chain carries TRBV11-2 and TRBJ2-7; D unclear. Germline CDR1 is SGHAT and CDR2 is FQNNGV. Between the trimmed V and J ends, which lost 1 base and 0 bases, there was a span of 7 bases. This CDR3 is built from 14 residues. DNA for the CDR3: TGTGCCAGCAGCTTAGGTCAGGCCTCCTACGAGCAGTACTTC. The encoded protein is CASSLGQASYEQYF.

The rearrangement uses TRBV6-4 and TRBJ2-1; TRBD2 matches at 7 bases. The CDR3 sequence is 15 residues long. Germline CDR1 is MRHNA and CDR2 is SNTAGT. Trimming took 0 bases from V and 9 from J; bases not matched to a gene: 8. CDR3 DNA sequence: TGTGCCAGCAGTGACTCAACGGGAGGAAGGAGTGAGCAGTTCTTC. This gives the protein CASSDSTGGRSEQFF.

This chain uses TRBV19 with TRBJ2-2, with 9 nucleotides matching TRBD2. Germline assignment: CDR1 LNHDA and CDR2 SQIVND (reference sequence). Losses at the gene ends were 2 bases for V and 5 bases for J; bases not matched to a gene: 3. This CDR3 has 15 residues. CDR3 DNA sequence: TGTGCCAGTAGTATAAGCGGGAGGAGAACCGGGGAGCTGTTTTTT. Its translation is CASSISGRRTGELFF. The entire variable domain, with the rest obtained from reference TRBV19 and TRBJ2-2, is as follows: DGGITQSPKYLFRKEGQNVTLSCEQNLNHDAMYWYRQDPGQGLRLIYYSQIVNDFQKGDIAEGYSVSREKKESFPLTVTSAQKNPTAFYLCASSISGRRTGELFFGEGSRLTVL.

This clone was recorded once. V and J are TRBV5-1 and TRBJ2-5; no definite D call. V shed 7 bases and J shed 5 bases, with 12 bases lying between them. Germline CDR1 reads SGHRS; CDR2 reads YFSETQ. This CDR3 is 12 amino acids long. CDR3: CASFRVKETQYF. In DNA form, the CDR3 reads TGCGCCAGCTTTAGAGTAAAGGAGACCCAGTACTTC. The variable domain in full, completed from reference TRBV5-1 and TRBJ2-5, reads KAGVTQTPRYLIKTRGQQVTLSCSPISGHRSVSWYQQTPGQGLQFLFEYFSETQRNKGNFPGRFSGRQFSNSRSEMNVSTLELGDSALYLCASFRVKETQYFGPGTRLLVL.

The chain joins TRBV2 to TRBJ2-3, with 9 bases identical to TRBD2. The V segment lost 2 bases and the J segment 6 bases; nucleotides outside the gene matches: 6. Germline loops: CDR1 SNHLY, CDR2 FYNNEI. The CDR3 extends over 15 amino acids. For the CDR3, the DNA is TGTGCCAGCAGTGAACCGGGACTAGCAGACGATACGCAGTATTTT. Amino acids: CASSEPGLADDTQYF.

V usage is TRBV7-2 and J usage is TRBJ2-1, with 7 positions matching TRBD1. The germline V gene has CDR1 SGHTA and CDR2 FQGNSA. V was clipped by 6 bases and J by 4 bases; unmatched bases: 9. This CDR3 spans 15 amino acids. The DNA for the CDR3 is TGTGCCAGCAGTCCAGGGACAGCTATATACAATGAGCAGTTCTTC. Translated: CASSPGTAIYNEQFF. The variable domain in full, completed from reference TRBV7-2 and TRBJ2-1, reads GAGVSQSPSNKVTEKGKDVELRCDPISGHTALYWYRQSLGQGLEFLIYFQGNSAPDKSGLPSDRFSAERTGGSVSTLTIQRTQQEDSAVYLCASSPGTAIYNEQFFGPGTRLTVL.

This chain links TRBV19 with TRBJ2-1, with 10 bases that match TRBD2. V was pared by 9 bases and J by 0 bases, with 2 bases of the junction left unmatched. The length of the CDR3 is 14 residues. The germline gives CDR1 LNHDA, CDR2 SQIVND (reference sequence). DNA of the CDR3: TGTGCCAGCATAGCGGGAGGCTCCTACAATGAGCAGTTCTTC. Translating it yields CASIAGGSYNEQFF.

The genes are TRBV6-6 and TRBJ2-2; 13 bases map to TRBD2. V lost 5 bases and J lost 6; bases outside the gene matches: 3. This CDR3 spans 15 amino acids. CDR1 is MNHNY and CDR2 is SVGAGI in the germline V gene (reference sequence). CDR3 nucleotide sequence: TGTGCCAGCAGTAAACTAGCGGGAGGGTCCGGGGAGCTGTTTTTT. Its protein product is CASSKLAGGSGELFF.

This chain connects TRBV7-6 to TRBJ1-5; D is undetermined. Trimming removed 2 bases from V and 10 bases from J, with 15 bases in between. Germline CDR1 reads SGHVS; CDR2 reads FNYEAQ. The CDR3 extends over 14 amino acids. The CDR3 region has the DNA TGTGCCAGCAGCTTAAACGGAGGTTCCCAACCCCAGCATTTT. Protein: CASSLNGGSQPQHF.

The chain links TRBV7-6 to TRBJ2-2; 11 nucleotides match TRBD2. This CDR3 region has 17 residues. Germline CDR1 SGHVS, CDR2 FNYEAQ. The J segment lost 3 bases and the V segment lost 3 bases, leaving 6 bases of the junction unmatched. The chain's CDR3 is CASSLGGTSGYTGELFF. The DNA for the CDR3 is TGTGCCAGCAGCTTGGGAGGGACTAGCGGATACACCGGGGAGCTGTTTTTT.

The chain uses TRBV6-5 and TRBJ2-5, with 9 bases that match TRBD1. V lost 4 bases and J lost 7; bases outside the gene matches: 10. The CDR3 has 15 residues. Germline V lookup: CDR1 MNHEY, CDR2 SVGAGI. Written as DNA, the CDR3 is TGTGCCAGCAGTTCCCTAGGGACAGGGTCGAGGACCCAGTACTTC. As protein: CASSSLGTGSRTQYF.

The J gene is TRBJ2-3, the V gene TRBV7-2; 11 bases map to TRBD2. The CDR3 length is 19 residues. Trimming removed 5 bases from V and 2 bases from J; junction bases left unmatched: 15. Germline V gene data show CDR1 as SGHTA and CDR2 as FQGNSA. For the CDR3, the DNA is TGTGCCAGCAGCAAACTATATTGGACTAGCGGGTCTAACACAGATACGCAGTATTTT. This translates into CASSKLYWTSGSNTDTQYF.

This rearrangement joins TRBV27 to TRBJ2-2; possible D gene TRBD2, 6 bases. Germline CDR1 MNHEY, CDR2 SMNVEV (reference sequence). The CDR3 is 14 amino acids. Deletions cut 8 bases from V and 4 bases from J, with 14 bases between. Here the CDR3 reads CASGPGSPTGELFF. Written as DNA, the CDR3 is TGTGCCAGCGGTCCCGGGAGTCCCACCGGGGAGCTGTTTTTT.

This sequence joins TRBV12-5 and TRBJ2-3, with a weak D call TRBD2 (6 bases). The CDR3 is 20 amino acids. Germline V gene data show CDR1 as LGHNT and CDR2 as FRNRAP. Deletions cut 0 bases from V and 3 bases from J, with 25 bases between. CDR3 region: CASGLVSRWDSYRKTDTQYF. DNA of the CDR3: TGTGCTAGTGGTTTGGTCTCTCGCTGGGACTCCTATAGAAAAACAGATACGCAGTATTTT.

The genes are TRBV7-3 and TRBJ2-3, with TRBD2 matching over 8 bases. The CDR3 is 15 amino acids. Germline V gene sequence: CDR1 SGHTA, CDR2 FQGTGA. Germline trimming cut 2 bases from V and 4 bases from J; bases unmatched to any gene: 5. Written as DNA, the CDR3 is TGTGCCAGCAGCTTAGGGGGACTAGGAGCAGATACGCAGTATTTT. Its protein product is CASSLGGLGADTQYF. The whole variable domain, filled in from reference TRBV7-3 and TRBJ2-3, reads GAGVSQTPSNKVTEKGKYVELRCDPISGHTALYWYRQSLGQGPEFLIYFQGTGAADDSGLPNDRFFAVRPEGSVSTLKIQRTERGDSAVYLCASSLGGLGADTQYFGPGTRLTVL.

The chain joins TRBV9 to TRBJ1-1; no reliable D call. CDR1 and CDR2 (germline): SGDLS, YYNGEE. The V gene lost 0 bases and the J gene lost 4 bases, with 7 bases spanning the gap. This CDR3 has 13 amino acids. The CDR3 nucleotides read TGTGCCAGCAGCGTAGGCGGCAGCACTGAAGCTTTCTTT. Translation: CASSVGGSTEAFF.

The V and J genes are TRBV28 and TRBJ1-2; D is ambiguous. Germline CDR1 is MDHEN and CDR2 is SYDVKM. The CDR3 loop spans 14 amino acids. The V and J ends lost 6 bases and 8 bases respectively, with 19 bases between them. The CDR3, as DNA: TGTGCCAGCAGCCCCACCGTGCCCTTCGGGGGCTACACCTTC. Its protein is CASSPTVPFGGYTF.

Points on this clone: Other DNA sequences within the sample encode an identical CDR3. The V call is TRBV6-5, the J call TRBJ2-7; possibly TRBD2 for D (5 bases). Looked up from germline, CDR1 is MNHEY and CDR2 is SVGAGI. The CDR3 has 12 amino acids. With 6 bases removed from V and 5 bases from J, the gap between germline ends came to 11 bases. In nucleotides, the CDR3 is TGTGCCAGCAGGGGAGTTGGTAACGAGCAGTACTTC. Amino acid sequence: CASRGVGNEQYF.

The chain is built from TRBV11-1 and TRBJ2-2; weak D call: TRBD2 (6 bases). The CDR3 spans 14 residues. CDR1 is SGHAT and CDR2 is FQDESV in the germline V gene (reference sequence). V lost 10 bases, J lost 5 bases, and 17 bases lay in between. In DNA form, the CDR3 reads TGTGCCACTTCGGGAGCGCGAGGGACCGGGGAGCTGTTTTTT. The encoded protein is CATSGARGTGELFF.

The V call is TRBV7-2, the J call TRBJ1-3; D call uncertain. Germline lookup yields CDR1 SGHTA and CDR2 FQGNSA. This CDR3 is built from 13 residues. The V end lost 5 bases, the J end lost 0 bases, and 5 bases lay between the germline ends. CDR3 in DNA: TGTGCCAGCAGCGGAGGCTCTGGAAACACCATATATTTT. Residues: CASSGGSGNTIYF.

The rearrangement joins TRBV23-1 to TRBJ2-3; D gene uncertain. TRBV23-1 is an ORF; its function is uncertain. V shed 4 bases and J shed 2 bases, with 7 bases lying between them. The CDR3 runs 13 residues. CDR3: CASSRRVTDTQYF. DNA of the CDR3: TGCGCCAGCAGTCGACGGGTCACAGATACGCAGTATTTT.